The next 9 T cell receptor beta chains were all read from a single sample in a study of T cell repertoires in cytomegalovirus infection. These receptors' antigens are unknown. One entry per CDR3 protein results from TCRdb running MiXCR on the reads. The repertoire holds under 150,000 distinct CDR3 sequences, with approximately 24% as singletons. The specimen was PBMCs, sequenced either directly or after in vitro stimulation (not recorded which). The receptors come from a human donor in good health (CMV status not recorded). Some clones in this sample may be carry-over from other donors' samples.

The J gene is TRBJ2-4, the V gene TRBV13, with 13 nucleotides matching TRBD2. Germline V CDR1 and CDR2: PRHDT, FYEKMQ (reference sequence). This CDR3 has 18 amino acids. Trimming took 0 bases from V and 4 from J; bases not matched to a gene: 6. The CDR3 nucleotides are TGTGCCAGCAGCTTAGGCCGGAGACTAGCGGGAGGAAAAAACATTCAGTACTTC. This encodes CASSLGRRLAGGKNIQYF.

The table lists this clonotype with a few counts. The chain joins TRBV19 to TRBJ1-1; 8 bases agree with TRBD1. The CDR3 contains 14 residues. V lost 4 bases and J lost 5; bases outside the gene matches: 6. The germline V gene has CDR1 LNHDA and CDR2 SQIVND (reference sequence). The CDR3 coding sequence is TGTGCCAGTAGTAGCAGGACAGGGACTACTGAAGCTTTCTTT. Translation: CASSSRTGTTEAFF.

The chain uses TRBV6-2 or TRBV6-3 and TRBJ2-1, with 9 bases aligning to TRBD2. V was clipped by 8 bases and J by 0 bases; unmatched bases: 5. Looked up from germline, CDR1 is MNHEY and CDR2 is SVGEGT. The CDR3 length is 15 residues. CDR3 coding DNA: TGTGCCAGCCGCCTAGCGGGGAGCTCCTACAATGAGCAGTTCTTC. Amino acids: CASRLAGSSYNEQFF.

This clonotype was counted many times. The chain has TRBV12-3 or TRBV12-4 and TRBJ2-1; no definite D call. CDR3 length: 15 residues. V lost 5 bases and J lost 6, with 17 bases in between. CDR3 nucleotide sequence: TGTGCCAGCAGTCCAAGACGGTGGTGGGGCAATGAGCAGTTCTTC. Residues: CASSPRRWWGNEQFF.

The chain uses TRBV20-1 and TRBJ2-3; D gene uncertain. Germline V CDR1 and CDR2: DFQATT, SNEGSKA (reference sequence). V gave up 5 bases and J gave up 6 bases, with 12 bases separating them. The CDR3 consists of 12 residues. This CDR3 reads CSAPSGSDTQYF. The CDR3 region has the DNA TGCAGTGCTCCCTCGGGCTCGGATACGCAGTATTTT.

The chain links TRBV7-2 to TRBJ2-7; 8 bases are shared with TRBD1. The germline V gene has CDR1 SGHTA and CDR2 FQGNSA. V trimming: 6 bases; J trimming: 1 base; junction bases outside the gene matches: 11. This CDR3 has 16 residues. This CDR3 is CASSSRTGMGSYEQYF. The DNA for the CDR3 is TGTGCCAGCAGTAGTAGGACAGGGATGGGGTCCTACGAGCAGTACTTC. The full variable domain, completed using reference TRBV7-2 and TRBJ2-7, is GAGVSQSPSNKVTEKGKDVELRCDPISGHTALYWYRQSLGQGLEFLIYFQGNSAPDKSGLPSDRFSAERTGGSVSTLTIQRTQQEDSAVYLCASSSRTGMGSYEQYFGPGTRLTVT.

This clonotype was seen many times. The V call is TRBV7-9, the J call TRBJ2-7, with 9 bases aligning to TRBD1. The CDR3 has 15 amino acids. Germline loops: CDR1 SEHNR, CDR2 FQNEAQ (reference sequence). Trimming at V came to 5 bases and at J to 3 bases, leaving 8 bases not matched to a gene. The DNA of the CDR3 is TGTGCCAGCAGCCTATGGACAGGGGAGGGCTACGAGCAGTACGTC. Translation gives CASSLWTGEGYEQYV.

The table lists this clonotype with a few counts. V is TRBV11-2 and J is TRBJ1-5; D is unclear. Germline V gives CDR1 SGHAT, CDR2 FQNNGV. This CDR3 spans 14 amino acids. Trimming took off 1 base at V and 7 bases at J, with 11 bases between the two ends. CDR3 residues: CASSLVGGRQPQHF. DNA of the CDR3: TGTGCCAGCAGCTTAGTTGGCGGGAGGCAGCCCCAGCATTTT.

This clonotype has ten or more counts. CDR3 amino acids: CASRVPGLAYNEQFF. As DNA, the CDR3 is TGTGCCAGCAGGGTCCCGGGACTAGCCTACAATGAGCAGTTCTTC. The chain uses TRBV7-2 and TRBJ2-1; 8 bases map to TRBD2. After removal of 6 bases from V and 2 bases from J, the junction contained 6 bases not matched to a gene. CDR3 size: 15 residues. Per the germline V gene, CDR1 is SGHTA and CDR2 is FQGNSA.